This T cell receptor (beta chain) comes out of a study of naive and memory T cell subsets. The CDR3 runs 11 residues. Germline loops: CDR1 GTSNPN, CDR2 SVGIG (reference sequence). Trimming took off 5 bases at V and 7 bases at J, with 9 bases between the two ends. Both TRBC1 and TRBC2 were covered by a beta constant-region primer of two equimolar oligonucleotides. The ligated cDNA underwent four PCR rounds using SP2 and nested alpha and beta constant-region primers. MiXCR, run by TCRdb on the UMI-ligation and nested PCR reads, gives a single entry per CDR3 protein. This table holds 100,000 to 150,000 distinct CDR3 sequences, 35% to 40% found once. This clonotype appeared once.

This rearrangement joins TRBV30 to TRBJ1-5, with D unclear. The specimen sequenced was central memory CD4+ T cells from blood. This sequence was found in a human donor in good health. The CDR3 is CAWGSGQPQHF. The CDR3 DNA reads TGTGCCTGGGGAAGCGGACAGCCCCAGCATTTT.